This TCR beta chain was observed in a study of cytomegalovirus exposure and HLA in healthy donors. This CDR3 is 13 amino acids long. The ends lost 6 bases at V and 5 bases at J; junction bases unmatched: 6. CDR1 and CDR2 (germline): MDHEN, SYDVKM. Primers included in the PCR were 60 Vbeta and 13 Jbeta primers. Using immunoSEQ multiplex PCR, the repertoire was profiled, and TCRdb retains in-frame clones only, with some absent. The sample totals about 140,000 clones; its top ten clones hold 0.8% to 1%. The chain joins TRBV28 to TRBJ2-7; 8 nucleotides agree with TRBD1. The sequence came from a male donor in good health and CMV-seronegative. The sequencing input was PBMCs. The CDR3 coding sequence is TGTGCCAGCAGAGGGACAGGTTCGAACGAGCAGTACTTC. Translation gives CASRGTGSNEQYF.